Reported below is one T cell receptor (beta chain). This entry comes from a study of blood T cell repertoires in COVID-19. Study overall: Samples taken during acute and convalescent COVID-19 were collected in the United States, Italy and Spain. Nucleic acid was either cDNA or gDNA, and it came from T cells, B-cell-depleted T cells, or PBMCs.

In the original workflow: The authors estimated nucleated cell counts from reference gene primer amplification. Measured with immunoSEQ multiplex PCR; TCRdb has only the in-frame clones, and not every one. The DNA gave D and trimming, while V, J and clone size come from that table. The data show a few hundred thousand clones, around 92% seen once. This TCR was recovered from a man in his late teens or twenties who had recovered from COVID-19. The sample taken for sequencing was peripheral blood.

The CDR3 loop reads CASAWSGSYNEQFF. CDR3 sequence (DNA): TGTGCCAGCGCGTGGAGCGGGAGCTACAATGAGCAGTTCTTC. The V gene is TRBV7-9, the J gene TRBJ2-1; 8 bases are a match to TRBD2. The CDR3 sequence is 14 residues long. V shed 8 bases, J shed 3 bases, and the junction held 6 bases outside the gene matches. From germline, CDR1 is SEHNR and CDR2 FQNEAQ (reference sequence). The full variable domain, its missing parts supplied by reference TRBV7-9 and TRBJ2-1, is DTGVSQNPRHKITKRGQNVTFRCDPISEHNRLYWYRQTLGQGPEFLTYFQNEAQLEKSRLLSDRFSAERPKGSFSTLEIQRTEQGDSAMYLCASAWSGSYNEQFFGPGTRLTVL.